This T cell receptor (beta chain) is drawn from a study of beta chain features in type 1 diabetes. Germline V CDR1 and CDR2: ENHRY, SYGVKD. The ends were cut back, 8 bases at V and 10 bases at J, with 21 bases in the middle. This CDR3 is built from 15 residues. Notes on this clone: As yet, its antigen is unknown.

Overall study results and limits: A possible short-template PCR bias applies equally to patients and controls. Fewer junction insertions and more nucleotide deletions appeared in type 1 diabetes patients.

Isolated RNA was reverse transcribed in full, so expressed TCRB transcripts were sequenced. Profiling relied on immunoSEQ multiplex PCR, and the TCRdb table lists in-frame clones only, not all of them. Of just over 600,000 clones in the sample, around 15% were seen once. The genes are TRBV10-3 and TRBJ1-6; D may be TRBD1 (6 bases). The source material was naive CD4+ T cells from blood. This sequence was found in a man in his late teens or twenties in good health. CDR3 in DNA: TGTGCCATCCAACAGGCGCAGGGGAGAGGATCACCCCTCCACTTT. Its translation: CAIQQAQGRGSPLHF.